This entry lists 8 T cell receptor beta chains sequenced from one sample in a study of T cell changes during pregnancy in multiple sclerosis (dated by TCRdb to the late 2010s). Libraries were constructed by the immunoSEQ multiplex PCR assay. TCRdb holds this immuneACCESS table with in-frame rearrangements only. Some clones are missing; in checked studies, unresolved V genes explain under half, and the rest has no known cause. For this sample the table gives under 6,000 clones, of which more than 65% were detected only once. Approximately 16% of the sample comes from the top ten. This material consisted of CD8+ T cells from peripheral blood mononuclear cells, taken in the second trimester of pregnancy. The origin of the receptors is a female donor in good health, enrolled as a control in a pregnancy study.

The CDR3 spells CASSLGGSPPLNEQFF. Written as DNA, the CDR3 is TGCGCCAGCAGCCTTGGCGGAAGTCCCCCCCTAAATGAGCAGTTCTTC. This chain joins TRBV5-1 and TRBJ2-1, with D unclear. CDR3 size: 16 residues. With 4 bases removed from V and 7 bases from J, the gap between germline ends came to 21 bases. Looked up from germline, CDR1 is SGHRS and CDR2 is YFSETQ.

CDR3: CASSLGETTGEQFF. CDR3 coding DNA: TGTGCCAGCAGCTTAGGAGAGACAACGGGGGAGCAGTTCTTC. The rearrangement joins TRBV7-6 to TRBJ2-1; the D gene is possibly TRBD2 (5 bases). With 1 base removed from V and 10 bases from J, the gap between germline ends came to 14 bases. Germline V gene lookup returns CDR1 SGHVS and CDR2 FNYEAQ. This CDR3 is 14 amino acids long.

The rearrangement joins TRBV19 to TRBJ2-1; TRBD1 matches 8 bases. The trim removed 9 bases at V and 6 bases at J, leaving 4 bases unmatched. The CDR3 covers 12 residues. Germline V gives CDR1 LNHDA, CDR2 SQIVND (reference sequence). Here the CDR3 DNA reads TGTGCCAGCCAGGACAGGGCCAATGAGCAGTTCTTC. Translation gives CASQDRANEQFF.

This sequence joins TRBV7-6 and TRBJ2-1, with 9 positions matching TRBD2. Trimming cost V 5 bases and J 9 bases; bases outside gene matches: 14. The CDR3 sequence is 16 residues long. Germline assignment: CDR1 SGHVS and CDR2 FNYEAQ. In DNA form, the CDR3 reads TGTGCCAGCAGCGAAATTGGGCGGGGGGGCCTCGCTGAGCAGTTCTTC. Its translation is CASSEIGRGGLAEQFF.

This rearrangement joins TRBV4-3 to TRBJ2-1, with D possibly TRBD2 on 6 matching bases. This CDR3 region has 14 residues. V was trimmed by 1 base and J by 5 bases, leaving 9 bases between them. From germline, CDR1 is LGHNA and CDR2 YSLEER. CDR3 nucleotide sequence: TGCGCCAGCAGCCAAGGTGGGGGGAACAATGAGCAGTTCTTC. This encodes CASSQGGGNNEQFF.

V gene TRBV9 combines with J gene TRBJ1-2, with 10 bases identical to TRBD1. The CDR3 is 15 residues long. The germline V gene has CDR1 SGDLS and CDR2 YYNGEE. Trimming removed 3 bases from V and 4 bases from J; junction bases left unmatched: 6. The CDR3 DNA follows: TGTGCCAGCAGCGAGGGGACAGGGGCCTCCTATGGCTACACCTTC. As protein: CASSEGTGASYGYTF. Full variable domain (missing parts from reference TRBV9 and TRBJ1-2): DSGVTQTPKHLITATGQRVTLRCSPRSGDLSVYWYQQSLDQGLQFLIQYYNGEERAKGNILERFSAQQFPDLHSELNLSSLELGDSALYFCASSEGTGASYGYTFGSGTRLTVV.

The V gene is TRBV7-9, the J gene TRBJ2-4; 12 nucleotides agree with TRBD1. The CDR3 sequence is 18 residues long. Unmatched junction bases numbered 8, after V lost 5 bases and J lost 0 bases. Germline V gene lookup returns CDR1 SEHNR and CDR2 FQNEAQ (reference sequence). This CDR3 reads CASSPNRDRGQAKNIQYF. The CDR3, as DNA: TGTGCCAGCAGCCCCAACCGGGACAGGGGGCAAGCCAAAAACATTCAGTACTTC.

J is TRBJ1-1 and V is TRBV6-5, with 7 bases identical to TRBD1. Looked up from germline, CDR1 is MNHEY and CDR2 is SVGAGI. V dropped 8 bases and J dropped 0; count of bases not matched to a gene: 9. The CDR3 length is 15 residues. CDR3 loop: CASHPTGTVNTEAFF. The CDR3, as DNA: TGTGCCAGCCATCCCACCGGGACAGTGAACACTGAAGCTTTCTTT.